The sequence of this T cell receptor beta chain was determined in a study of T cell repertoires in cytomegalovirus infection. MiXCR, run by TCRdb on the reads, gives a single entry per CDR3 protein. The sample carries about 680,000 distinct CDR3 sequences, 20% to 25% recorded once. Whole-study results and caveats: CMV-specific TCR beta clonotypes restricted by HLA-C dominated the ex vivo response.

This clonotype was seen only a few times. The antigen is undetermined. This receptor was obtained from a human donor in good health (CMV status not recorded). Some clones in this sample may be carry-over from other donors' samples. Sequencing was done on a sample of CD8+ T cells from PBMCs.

Written as DNA, the CDR3 is TGTGCCAGCAGCCCCTACTCCCCGGGACAGTGGGGATCCACAGATACGCAGTATTTT. Protein sequence: CASSPYSPGQWGSTDTQYF. J is TRBJ2-3 and V is TRBV7-9, with 7 bases identical to TRBD1. Trimming at V came to 5 bases and at J to 2 bases, leaving 19 bases not matched to a gene. Germline values: CDR1 SEHNR, CDR2 FQNEAQ (reference sequence). The CDR3 has 19 amino acids.